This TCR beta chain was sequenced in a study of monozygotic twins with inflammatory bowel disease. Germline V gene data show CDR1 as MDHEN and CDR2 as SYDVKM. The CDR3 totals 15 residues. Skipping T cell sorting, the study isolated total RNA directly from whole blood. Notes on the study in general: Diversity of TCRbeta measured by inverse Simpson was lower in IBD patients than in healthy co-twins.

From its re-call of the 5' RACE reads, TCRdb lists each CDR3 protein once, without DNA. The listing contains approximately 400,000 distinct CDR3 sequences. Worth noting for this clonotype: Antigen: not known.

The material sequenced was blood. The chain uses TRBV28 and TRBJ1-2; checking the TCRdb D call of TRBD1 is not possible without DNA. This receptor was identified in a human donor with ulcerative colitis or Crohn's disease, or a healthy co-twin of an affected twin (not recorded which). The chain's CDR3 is CASSKRGQSFYGYTF.